The present T cell receptor beta chain was sequenced within a study of shared clonotypes between healthy human individuals. Trimming removed 2 bases from V and 3 bases from J; junction bases left unmatched: 3. The V gene's germline CDR1 is KGHSH and CDR2 LQKENI. The CDR3 runs 15 residues. Clones were sequenced by immunoSEQ multiplex PCR, and TCRdb holds only the in-frame ones, with some missing. The sample consists of approximately 500,000 clones, about 80% of them appearing once. Source material: PBMCs. This chain joins TRBV18 and TRBJ2-7; 11 bases align to TRBD1. The origin of this receptor is a middle-aged woman in good health. Some clones in this sample may be carry-over from other donors' samples. CDR3 region: CASSPRGTGGYEQYF. The DNA of the CDR3 is TGTGCCAGCTCACCAAGGGGGACAGGGGGCTACGAGCAGTACTTC.